Listed below are T cell receptor beta chains from one sample, sequenced in a study of neurological immune-mediated disorders. TCRdb itself ran the 5' RACE reads through MiXCR, one entry per CDR3 protein. The data show about 78,000 distinct CDR3 sequences, with about 5% seen just once and roughly 2.4% held by the top ten. The sample comprised PBMCs. Receptor source: a woman in her twenties or thirties with multiple sclerosis. Each CDR3 is given with its conserved first and last residue. Fields, in order: D gene, V gene, J gene, clone size, CDR3 DNA, CDR3 protein. A D gene is named only where the DNA matches it firmly. Clone size is not always given. Where it is, it says once, few, many or a class for expanded clones.

.	TRBV20-1	TRBJ2-5	many	TGCAGTGCTAGCTACAGAAAAGAGACCCAGTACTTC	CSASYRKETQYF
.	TRBV15	TRBJ2-2	many	TGTGCCACCAGCAGAGAGCTGGGACGAGGGGAGCTGTTTTTT	CATSRELGRGELFF
.	TRBV6-5	TRBJ2-3	.	TGTGCCAGCAGTTCGCTCGGACAGTCTTCTAGCACAGATACGCAGTATTTT	CASSSLGQSSSTDTQYF
.	TRBV5-6	TRBJ2-5	many	TGTGCCAGCAGGACTAGACGGTACCAAGAGACCCAGTACTTC	CASRTRRYQETQYF
.	TRBV20-1	TRBJ2-5	many	TGCAGTGCTTATATCCCGGGATATCAAGAGACCCAGTACTTC	CSAYIPGYQETQYF
TRBD1	TRBV12-3/TRBV12-4	TRBJ2-5	.	TGTGCCAGCAGTTTGTGGACAGGGGGCCAAGAGACCCAGTACTTC	CASSLWTGGQETQYF
TRBD1	TRBV20-1	TRBJ2-1	few	TGCAGTGCCACGGGACAGACTCCCGCCTCCTACAATGAGCAGTTCTTC	CSATGQTPASYNEQFF
.	TRBV21-1	TRBJ2-3	many	TGTGCCAGCAGCAAAATTCGGGGCGTTCGGGACAAACGCACAGATACGCAGTATTTT	CASSKIRGVRDKRTDTQYF
.	TRBV29-1	TRBJ2-1	many	TGCAGCGTTGAAGAGGGACACACCTACAATGAGCAGTTCTTC	CSVEEGHTYNEQFF
.	TRBV5-1	TRBJ2-1	.	TGCGCCAGCAACCCCGGGTCCCGATACAATGAGCAGTTCTTC	CASNPGSRYNEQFF
.	TRBV7-9	TRBJ1-2	many	TGTGCCAGCAGCCCAGGCGACTATGGCTACACCTTC	CASSPGDYGYTF
.	TRBV7-6	TRBJ1-5	many	TGTGCCAGCAGCTTGCAGGGCATCAATCAGCCCCAGCATTTT	CASSLQGINQPQHF
.	TRBV6-2/TRBV6-3	TRBJ2-3	.	TGTGCCAGCAGTTACGCTAGTCGCACAGATACGCAGTATTTT	CASSYASRTDTQYF
TRBD1	TRBV18	TRBJ1-3	.	TGTGCCAGCTCACCAAGACAGGGTGTGGATTACTCTGGAAACACCATATATTTT	CASSPRQGVDYSGNTIYF
TRBD1	TRBV20-1	TRBJ2-4	many	TGCAGTGCTAGAGCCTCACCGGGACAGGGAAACCCCCTGAACATTCAGTACTTC	CSARASPGQGNPLNIQYF
.	TRBV7-2	TRBJ1-4	.	TGTGCCAGCAGCCGGGGGGGGTTTGAAAAACTGTTTTTT	CASSRGGFEKLFF
.	TRBV20-1	TRBJ1-3	many	TGCAGTGCCGCGCCTAAAGGGGACACCGGGTTGTACACCATATATTTT	CSAAPKGDTGLYTIYF
.	TRBV12-3/TRBV12-4	TRBJ2-3	many	TGTGCCAGCAGTTTAGGATACCTGGATACGCAGTATTTT	CASSLGYLDTQYF
.	TRBV5-1	TRBJ1-5	many	TGCGCCAGCAGCTTGGATGGGGGGAGCAATCAGCCCCAGCATTTT	CASSLDGGSNQPQHF
.	TRBV20-1	TRBJ1-6	many	TGCAGTGCTTGGACGCCCGGGACTTATTCACCCCTCCACTTT	CSAWTPGTYSPLHF
TRBD2	TRBV20-1	TRBJ2-7	many	TGCAGTGCCTCCAAGGTAGCGGGAGTGGGAGAGCAGTACTTC	CSASKVAGVGEQYF
.	TRBV29-1	TRBJ2-1	few	TGCAGTCTTAGTGGGAGGGGGCTCACCTACAATGAGCAGTTCTTC	CSLSGRGLTYNEQFF
TRBD1	TRBV20-1	TRBJ2-1	many	TGCAGTGCTAGAGTAGCCCGGGACAGTCCCTCTTACAATGAGCAGTTCTTC	CSARVARDSPSYNEQFF
.	TRBV6-6	TRBJ2-1	many	TGTGCCAGCAGGACGTCGGGTCAGGGCAGGGATGAGCAGTTCTTC	CASRTSGQGRDEQFF
.	TRBV10-3	TRBJ2-7	many	TGTGCCATCAGTGAGAGCAGCTACGAGCAGTACTTC	CAISESSYEQYF
.	TRBV7-8	TRBJ2-2	many	TGTGCCAGCAGCTTTAGAGGGGGCACCGGGGAGCTGTTTTTT	CASSFRGGTGELFF
TRBD1	TRBV10-3	TRBJ2-6	many	TGTGCCATCAGGGACAACGCAGGGGGCGCTGGGGCCAACGTCCTGACTTTC	CAIRDNAGGAGANVLTF
TRBD2	TRBV9	TRBJ2-5	many	TGTGCCAGCAGCAGAGGGACTAGCGGGAGGGCCCAGGAGACCCAGTACTTC	CASSRGTSGRAQETQYF
TRBD2	TRBV5-1	TRBJ2-1	.	TGCGCCAGTCGAGCCCAGGCGGGGGGGCTTGGAGAGCAGTTCTTC	CASRAQAGGLGEQFF
TRBD1	TRBV5-1	TRBJ2-1	many	TGCGCCAGCAGCTCGACAGGGATTCCCAATGAGCAGTTCTTC	CASSSTGIPNEQFF
.	TRBV5-6	TRBJ2-2	.	TGTGCCAGCAGCTTATGGGGGCCCTCTGTCACCGGGGAGCTGTTTTTT	CASSLWGPSVTGELFF
.	TRBV15	TRBJ2-1	few	TGTGCCACCAGCAGAGATGGTACGGGGCCTGGGAACAATGAGCAGTTCTTC	CATSRDGTGPGNNEQFF
.	TRBV6-6	TRBJ2-3	.	TGTGCCAGCAGTTACTCATTGGGCTCAACAGATACGCAGTATTTT	CASSYSLGSTDTQYF
.	TRBV5-5	TRBJ2-1	many	TGTGCCAGCAGCTTGAGTAGCGTTCAAATCAATGAGCAGTTCTTC	CASSLSSVQINEQFF
.	TRBV20-1	TRBJ2-5	many	TGCAGTGCTAGTAGGGTGGCCGTGGCTCAAGAGACCCAGTACTTC	CSASRVAVAQETQYF
TRBD2	TRBV5-1	TRBJ2-2	many	TGCGCCAGCAGCCCAGCGGGAAATGAGGTGGCCGGGGAGCTGTTTTTT	CASSPAGNEVAGELFF
TRBD1	TRBV20-1	TRBJ1-2	many	TGCAGTGCTGGCGAGACGACAGGGGCCTCCGCGGGCTACACCTTC	CSAGETTGASAGYTF
.	TRBV5-1	TRBJ1-4	many	TGCGCCAGCAGCCTTCGATCTGACAGGGAAAAACTGTTTTTT	CASSLRSDREKLFF
.	TRBV5-1	TRBJ1-6	many	TGCGCCAGCAGCTCCCGTGGGGTTGATTCACCCCTCCACTTT	CASSSRGVDSPLHF
.	TRBV20-1	TRBJ1-2	few	TGCAGTGCTAGAGAGGACGTCTATGGCTACACCTTC	CSAREDVYGYTF
.	TRBV6-6	TRBJ2-1	many	TGTGCCAGCAGAGGACGGGCCTACAATGAGCAGTTCTTC	CASRGRAYNEQFF
TRBD2	TRBV24-1	TRBJ2-5	many	TGTGCCACTGGTAGTAGCGGGGATCAAGAGACCCAGTACTTC	CATGSSGDQETQYF
.	TRBV12-3/TRBV12-4	TRBJ2-2	many	TGTGCCAGCAGCCGAGGGCGGGAAGGCGGGGAGCTGTTTTTT	CASSRGREGGELFF
.	TRBV5-1	TRBJ2-1	many	TGCGCCAGCAGCTTGGTATCGGCAGGGATATATGAGCAGTTCTTC	CASSLVSAGIYEQFF
.	TRBV28	TRBJ2-5	.	TGTGCCAGCAGTGGGGGACTCTCGGGCCAAGAGACCCAGTACTTC	CASSGGLSGQETQYF
TRBD2	TRBV11-2	TRBJ2-1	many	TGTGCCAGCAGCTTAGCGGGACTAACGCATGAGCAGTTCTTC	CASSLAGLTHEQFF
.	TRBV20-1	TRBJ1-2	many	TGCAGTGCTAGTGCCAGAAACTATGGCTACACCTTC	CSASARNYGYTF
TRBD2	TRBV5-1	TRBJ2-7	many	TGCGCCAGCAGCTCCGGGACTAGCATTTACAGCGAGCAGTACTTC	CASSSGTSIYSEQYF
.	TRBV3-1	TRBJ2-3	few	TGTGCCAGCAGCCAAGGCGATCTGCGGCTCATGGTATATACGCAGTATTTT	CASSQGDLRLMVYTQYF
TRBD2	TRBV18	TRBJ2-7	many	TGTGCCAGCTCAACCGGGACTAGCGGGACCTACGAGCAGTACTTC	CASSTGTSGTYEQYF
.	TRBV7-9	TRBJ1-1	.	TGTGCCAGCAGCCGAGGGGACCTCAACACTGAAGCTTTCTTT	CASSRGDLNTEAFF
.	TRBV6-6	TRBJ2-7	few	TGTGCCAGCAGTTTCGGAGGGGCGGAGGAGCAGTACTTC	CASSFGGAEEQYF
TRBD2	TRBV5-6	TRBJ2-5	many	TGTGCCAGCAGCTCGACGGGGACTAGTCGGGACGGGGAGACCCAGTACTTC	CASSSTGTSRDGETQYF
TRBD1	TRBV10-2	TRBJ1-2	many	TGCGCCAGCAGAGGGACAGCGAGGCCCCCAATCTATGGCTACACCTTC	CASRGTARPPIYGYTF
.	TRBV7-6	TRBJ2-1	many	TGTGCCAGCAGCTTAGATGCGATTGAGCAGTTCTTC	CASSLDAIEQFF
.	TRBV19	TRBJ1-2	many	TGTGCCAGTAGTATAGAAGCACAGCTCTATGGCTACACCTTC	CASSIEAQLYGYTF
.	TRBV10-3	TRBJ1-2	.	.	CAIRTGTTYICSAPDRANGYTF
.	TRBV5-1	TRBJ2-3	many	TGCGCCAGCAGCTTGCGGGCAGATACGCAGTATTTT	CASSLRADTQYF
TRBD2	TRBV20-1	TRBJ2-1	many	TGCAGTGCTAGTATTCAGCGGGGATACAATGAGCAGTTCTTC	CSASIQRGYNEQFF
.	TRBV2	TRBJ1-5	.	TGTGCCAGCAGTGGTCGCGGCAATCAGCCCCAGCATTTT	CASSGRGNQPQHF